This T cell receptor (beta chain) was recorded in a study of T cell repertoires in cytomegalovirus infection. Whole-study context: Well-studied HLA-B-restricted epitopes and recently identified HLA-C-restricted epitopes of CMV were both used in the study. Through public TCR beta signatures, both CMV infection and matching HLA type were indicated.

Germline V gene data show CDR1 as MNHEY and CDR2 as SVGEGT. Trimming pared 2 bases from V and 2 bases from J, leaving 7 bases between. The CDR3 spans 14 residues. TCRdb redid the calling of the reads with MiXCR, one entry per CDR3 protein. Altogether 900,000 to 950,000 distinct CDR3 sequences are present, 30% to 40% being singletons, with the ten largest covering more than 12%. General study points: HLA-C-restricted, CMV-specific TCR beta clonotypes were dominant ex vivo.

There are a few counts of this clonotype. No antigen is known for it. The sample was cultured CD8+ T cells from PBMCs, taken from culture after CMV antigen stimulation. The receptor was derived from a human donor in good health (CMV status not recorded). Some clones in this sample may be carry-over from other donors' samples. The chain carries TRBV6-2 or TRBV6-3 and TRBJ2-1; D remains ambiguous. Here the CDR3 reads CASSYLEPYNEQFF. CDR3 nucleotide sequence: TGTGCCAGCAGTTACCTAGAACCCTACAATGAGCAGTTCTTC.